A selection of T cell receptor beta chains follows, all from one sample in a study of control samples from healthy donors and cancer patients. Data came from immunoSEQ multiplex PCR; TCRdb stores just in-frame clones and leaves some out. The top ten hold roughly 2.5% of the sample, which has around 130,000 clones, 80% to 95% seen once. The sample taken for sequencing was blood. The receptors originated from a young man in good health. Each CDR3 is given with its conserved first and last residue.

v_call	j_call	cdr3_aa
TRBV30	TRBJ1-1	CAWRTSLVRGEAFF
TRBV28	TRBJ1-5	CASSKDRNQPQHF
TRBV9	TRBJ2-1	CASSRPRLAGDNNEQFF
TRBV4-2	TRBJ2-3	CASSQEGLAGGVTQYF
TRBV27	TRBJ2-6	CASSPGLAGGLSGANVLTF
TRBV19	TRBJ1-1	CASISNTEAFF
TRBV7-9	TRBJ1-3	CASSLTAGGMISGNTIYF
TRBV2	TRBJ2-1	CASRETGFSSYNEQFF
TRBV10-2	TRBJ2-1	CASSESGQSSYNEQFF
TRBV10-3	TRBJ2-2	CAISEGDTPGELFF
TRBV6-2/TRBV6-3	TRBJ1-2	CASSYLFGGGYGYTF
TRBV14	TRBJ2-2	CASSLGLNTGELFF
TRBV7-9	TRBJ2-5	CASSHQETQYF
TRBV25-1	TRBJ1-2	CASSEFLGADYGYTF
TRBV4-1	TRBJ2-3	CASSQEAGTQYF
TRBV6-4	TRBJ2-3	CASSEYLGSAGGTDTQYF
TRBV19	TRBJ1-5	CASSPQGADQPQHF
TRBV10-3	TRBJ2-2	CAISVGPTGELFF
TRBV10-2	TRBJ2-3	CASSSAQTGPDTQYF
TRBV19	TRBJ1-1	CASSIGAGNTEAFF
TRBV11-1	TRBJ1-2	CASSLEGTGYTF
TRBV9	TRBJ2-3	CASSVGLAGATDTQYF
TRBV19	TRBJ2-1	CASSMGQTNEQFF
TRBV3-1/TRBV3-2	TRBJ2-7	CASSKSPGNYEQYF
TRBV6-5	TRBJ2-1	CASTDRFRNEQFF
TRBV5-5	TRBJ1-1	CASSLQKNTEAFF
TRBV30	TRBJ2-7	CASHSGTAPNEQYF
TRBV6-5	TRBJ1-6	CASSSRVPPLHF
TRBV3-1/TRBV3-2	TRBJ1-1	CASSQSYRITNTEAFF
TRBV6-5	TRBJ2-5	CASSLSTHEKETQYF
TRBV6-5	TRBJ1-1	CASSYRHQNTEAFF
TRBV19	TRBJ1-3	CASSISHTIYF
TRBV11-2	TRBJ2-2	CASSPGIGGELFF
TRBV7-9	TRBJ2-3	CASSLVQGATDTQYF
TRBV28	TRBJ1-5	CASSFGTGPSNQPQHF
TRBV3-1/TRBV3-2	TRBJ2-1	CASSQGIIGTPWRASYNEQFF
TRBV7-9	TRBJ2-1	CASSIRYEGLAVHNEQFF
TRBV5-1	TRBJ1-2	CASTRGGTYGYTF
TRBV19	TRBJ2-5	CASSRGKETQYF
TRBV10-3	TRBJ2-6	CAISEGQSGANVLTF
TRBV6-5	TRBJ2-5	CASSYGETQYF
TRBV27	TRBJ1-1	CASSLRGLGEAFF
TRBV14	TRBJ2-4	CASSRTGGAIAKNIQYF
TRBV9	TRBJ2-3	CASSVNRRSETDTQYF
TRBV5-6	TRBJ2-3	CASSSDSGGSTDTQYF
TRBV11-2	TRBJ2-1	CASSSPGGAYNEQFF
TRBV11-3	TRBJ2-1	CASSLIAGEGEQFF
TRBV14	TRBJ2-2	CASSQDLVGWIGTGELFF
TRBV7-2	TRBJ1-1	CASARTGAVNMNTEAFF
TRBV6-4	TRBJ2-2	CASSPTGGAGELFF